Sequencing of this T cell receptor beta chain was carried out in a study of T cell responses to AZD1222 COVID-19 vaccine (dated by TCRdb to the early 2020s). Some background on the complete study: AZD1222 recipients whose second dose came at about 4 weeks and those whose second dose came at about 12 weeks were combined into one group, since spike-specific TCR depth and breadth did not differ between the two schedules. A total of 230 or so trial participants underwent TCR sequencing, of whom roughly 210 received two doses of AZD1222 and some 26 received two doses of the MenACWY control vaccine. Enrollment into the trials was organized by age into subgroups of 18-55, 56-69 and 70-plus years, and those subgroups contained about 160, 30 and 59 TCR-sequenced participants, respectively.

About this clone itself: Its cognate antigen has yet to be identified. No per-base quality is available; no much larger clone lies one base away.

The CDR3 runs 17 amino acids, cysteine and phenylalanine included. Only CDR3 DNA is held: 51 bases, read in frame from base 1. CDR1 ENHRY and CDR2 SYGVKD are derived from the germline V gene. The junction carries 18 bases between V and J, which are trimmed by 6 bases and 0 bases respectively. Interpreted using the paper, the time point label stands for: baseline before first vaccination. Vaccinee samples came from UK trials COV001 and COV002, including a single-blind randomized controlled phase 2/3 trial of AZD1222 (ChAdOx1 nCoV-19) in healthy adults. For TCRbeta chain sequencing, PBMC samples were collected from trial participants at day 0 and at day 28 after the second dose. Results and caveats for the whole study, not just this receptor: No day 14 peak-response samples were available, so repertoires were characterized only after the peak T cell response. In the small 56-69-year group, the increase in depth fell short of significance, most likely because of low power. Reportedly, almost half of the unique spike-specific TCRs recognized epitopes lying outside the regions that are mutated in the B.1.351 and B.1.1.7 variants. Only five to seven AZD1222 recipients were SARS-CoV-2 seropositive at baseline, limiting conclusions about previously exposed vaccinees. Vaccine-associated CD4 TCRs spanned the whole spike protein, with dominant responses in regions 160-218 and 743-854. Participants were mostly white British and included more females than males, and it was suggested by the authors that clonal diversity may have been underestimated. After two AZD1222 doses, spike-specific TCR breadth and depth were significantly higher than at day 0 and than in MenACWY recipients.

The CDR3 regions of human TCRbeta chains were analyzed by immunosequencing. The original methods were these. Repertoire TCRs were checked for matches against a reference library of SARS-CoV-2-specific TCRs that had been generated using the MIRA antigen-specificity platform. Breadth was defined as the fraction of unique TCRs that were SARS-CoV-2-associated, and depth was defined as the fraction of total T cells that were SARS-CoV-2-associated. Using the MIRA data, each spike-specific TCR was assigned both to the spike region to which the TCR was reactive and to a CD4 or CD8 class. Log10-transformed breadth and depth values were compared by one-way ANOVA with Sidak's multiple comparisons tests. Entries here come from immuneACCESS through TCRdb and include only in-frame sequences with V and J called. Some clones fail to appear in such tables; in the studies checked, an unresolved V gene covers under half of the shortfall, and the cause of the remainder is unknown. V and J calls and clone size are given by that table; D and trimming were obtained from the DNA. The sample has 150,000 or so clones on record, 85% to 90% of them singletons. The ten biggest clones cover around 22% of the sample.

This TCR derives from an adult in good health. Recombination connected TRBV10-3 to TRBJ1-3; tentative D gene TRBD1, with 5 bases matching. Sequencing was performed on peripheral blood, taken on day 0 of AZD1222 vaccination. The CDR3 here reads CAIRRAGQQISGNTIYF. At the DNA level, the sequence is TGTGCCATCAGAAGAGCAGGACAACAGATCTCTGGAAACACCATATATTTT.